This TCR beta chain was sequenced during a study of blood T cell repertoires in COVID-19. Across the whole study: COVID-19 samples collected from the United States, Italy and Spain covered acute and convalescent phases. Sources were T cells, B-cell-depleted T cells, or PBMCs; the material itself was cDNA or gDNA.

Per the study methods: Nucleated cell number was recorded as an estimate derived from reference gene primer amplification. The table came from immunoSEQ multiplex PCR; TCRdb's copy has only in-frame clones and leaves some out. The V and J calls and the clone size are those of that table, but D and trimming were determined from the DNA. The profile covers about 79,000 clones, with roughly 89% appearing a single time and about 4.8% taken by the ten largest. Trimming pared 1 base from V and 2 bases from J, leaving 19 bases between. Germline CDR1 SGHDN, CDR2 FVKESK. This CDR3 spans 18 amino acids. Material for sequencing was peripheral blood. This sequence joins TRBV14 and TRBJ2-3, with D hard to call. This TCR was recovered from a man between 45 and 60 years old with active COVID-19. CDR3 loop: CASSQGAWSSAATDTQYF. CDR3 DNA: TGTGCCAGCAGCCAAGGCGCTTGGTCGAGTGCCGCCACAGATACGCAGTATTTT. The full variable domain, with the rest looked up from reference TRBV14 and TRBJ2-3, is EAGVTQFPSHSVIEKGQTVTLRCDPISGHDNLYWYRRVMGKEIKFLLHFVKESKQDESGMPNNRFLAERTGGTYSTLKVQPAELEDSGVYFCASSQGAWSSAATDTQYFGPGTRLTVL.